Shown below are 16 T cell receptor beta chains from a single sample sequenced in a study of cytomegalovirus exposure and HLA in healthy donors. TCRdb's table, derived via immunoSEQ multiplex PCR, lists solely in-frame clones and lacks some. The data contain 150,000 to 200,000 clones, over 85% of them singletons. The sequenced material came from PBMCs. The receptor set was obtained from a woman aged 18 to 35 in good health and CMV-seropositive.

This clone has just a few counts. The V gene is TRBV6-6, the J gene TRBJ1-1; maybe TRBD1 (6 bases). The CDR3 runs 13 residues. Germline CDR1 is MNHNY and CDR2 is SVGAGI (reference sequence). The V end was cut by 4 bases, the J end by 1 base, with 7 bases between. CDR3 bases: TGTGCCAGCAGTTGGACAGCGAACACTGAAGCTTTCTTT. This encodes CASSWTANTEAFF.

This chain links TRBV7-3 with TRBJ2-5; 8 positions match TRBD2. The CDR3 spans 17 residues. Germline V gene lookup returns CDR1 SGHTA and CDR2 FQGTGA. V lost 2 bases and J lost 5; bases outside the gene matches: 13. The CDR3 is CASSLAPMSGSLETQYF. CDR3 in DNA: TGTGCCAGCAGCTTAGCGCCGATGAGCGGGAGCCTGGAGACCCAGTACTTC. Combining the CDR3 with reference TRBV7-3 and TRBJ2-5 gives the whole variable domain GAGVSQTPSNKVTEKGKYVELRCDPISGHTALYWYRQSLGQGPEFLIYFQGTGAADDSGLPNDRFFAVRPEGSVSTLKIQRTERGDSAVYLCASSLAPMSGSLETQYFGPGTRLLVL.

The chain is built from TRBV2 and TRBJ2-7, with D tentatively TRBD2 (5 bases). The germline V and J ends were trimmed by 6 bases and 11 bases, with 14 bases remaining between them. There are 11 residues in the CDR3. The germline V gene has CDR1 SNHLY and CDR2 FYNNEI. The CDR3 region is CASRAEGREYF. The CDR3 DNA sequence: TGTGCCAGCAGGGCCGAGGGTAGGGAGTACTTC.

V is TRBV18 and J is TRBJ2-3; possibly TRBD2 for D (5 bases). The V gene lost 5 bases and the J gene lost 4 bases, with 13 bases spanning the gap. Germline CDR1 reads KGHSH; CDR2 reads LQKENI. CDR3 length: 14 amino acids. This CDR3 is CASSWAPGSDTQYF. Written as DNA, the CDR3 is TGTGCCAGCTCATGGGCACCGGGGTCAGATACGCAGTATTTT. The whole variable domain, filled in from reference TRBV18 and TRBJ2-3, reads NAGVMQNPRHLVRRRGQEARLRCSPMKGHSHVYWYRQLPEEGLKFMVYLQKENIIDESGMPKERFSAEFPKEGPSILRIQQVVRGDSAAYFCASSWAPGSDTQYFGPGTRLTVL.

The chain recombines TRBV7-9 with TRBJ1-1; the D gene is possibly TRBD1 (5 bases). Germline CDR1 is SEHNR and CDR2 is FQNEAQ (reference sequence). CDR3 length: 15 amino acids. Trimming took off 4 bases at V and 1 base at J, with 13 bases between the two ends. As DNA, the CDR3 is TGTGCCAGCAGCTCCCCTGATAGGGGGAACACTGAAGCTTTCTTT. It yields the protein CASSSPDRGNTEAFF.

The rearrangement joins TRBV2 to TRBJ2-7, with D possibly matching TRBD1 (5 bases). Trimming removed 3 bases at V and 0 bases at J, with 9 bases between. This CDR3 contains 14 residues. Germline V gene sequence: CDR1 SNHLY, CDR2 FYNNEI. The CDR3 loop is CASSDYRSSYEQYF. Written as DNA, the CDR3 is TGTGCCAGCAGTGACTACAGGAGCTCCTACGAGCAGTACTTC.

The chain combines TRBV18 with TRBJ2-5, with 8 bases that match TRBD2. V shed 6 bases and J 4 bases; nucleotides not matched to a gene: 7. Per germline, CDR1 KGHSH and CDR2 LQKENI. This CDR3 comprises 14 residues. DNA for the CDR3: TGTGCCAGCTCGCTCTCGGGAGGGAGAGAGACCCAGTACTTC. This encodes CASSLSGGRETQYF.

The CDR3 DNA reads TGCGCCAGCAGCCCGGGACTAGCGGGAGGGTCCTACGAGCAGTACTTC. As protein: CASSPGLAGGSYEQYF. V and J are TRBV5-1 and TRBJ2-7, with 16 positions matching TRBD2. From germline, CDR1 is SGHRS and CDR2 YFSETQ. Trimming took 4 bases from V and 1 from J; bases not matched to a gene: 2. The CDR3 is 16 residues long.

The chain has TRBV28 and TRBJ1-1, with 11 bases lining up with TRBD1. V shed 2 bases, J shed 5 bases, and the junction held 4 bases outside the gene matches. Germline CDR1 is MDHEN and CDR2 is SYDVKM. The CDR3 contains 15 residues. CDR3 in amino acids: CASSLGGQGVTEAFF. The DNA for the CDR3 is TGTGCCAGCAGTTTAGGGGGACAGGGGGTGACTGAAGCTTTCTTT. Drawing the rest from reference TRBV28 and TRBJ1-1, the complete variable domain is DVKVTQSSRYLVKRTGEKVFLECVQDMDHENMFWYRQDPGLGLRLIYFSYDVKMKEKGDIPEGYSVSREKKERFSLILESASTNQTSMYLCASSLGGQGVTEAFFGQGTRLTVV.

The chain has TRBV18 and TRBJ2-7; no clear D. Germline values: CDR1 KGHSH, CDR2 LQKENI. V was shortened by 3 bases and J by 3 bases, with 9 bases between the two germline ends. This CDR3 is 13 amino acids long. CDR3 loop: CASSPSNSYEQYF. CDR3 coding DNA: TGTGCCAGCTCACCTTCTAACAGCTACGAGCAGTACTTC.

The chain couples TRBV7-2 to TRBJ2-4, with D maybe TRBD1 (6 bases). The V gene's germline CDR1 is SGHTA and CDR2 FQGNSA. The CDR3 contains 17 residues. The germline V and J ends were trimmed by 1 base and 3 bases, with 16 bases remaining between them. CDR3 in amino acids: CASSLVGATAFKNIQYF. CDR3 DNA: TGTGCCAGCAGCTTAGTGGGGGCAACTGCTTTCAAAAACATTCAGTACTTC.

The genes are TRBV19 and TRBJ2-1, with TRBD2 matching 14 bases. The CDR3 sequence is 16 residues long. The ends lost 8 bases at V and 0 bases at J; junction bases unmatched: 3. CDR1 is LNHDA, CDR2 SQIVND, per germline (reference sequence). The CDR3 sequence is CASGLAGGSSYNEQFF. The CDR3 nucleotides are TGTGCCAGTGGACTAGCGGGAGGTAGCTCCTACAATGAGCAGTTCTTC.

V usage is TRBV19 and J usage is TRBJ2-3; 8 bases are a match to TRBD2. The CDR3 spans 15 residues. The junction had 7 bases not matched to a gene; V was cut back by 3 bases and J by 5 bases. Germline CDR1 and CDR2: LNHDA and SQIVND (reference sequence). The CDR3 DNA sequence: TGTGCCAGTAGTATCTCGGGCGGGAGGATAGATACGCAGTATTTT. The encoded protein is CASSISGGRIDTQYF.

V usage is TRBV5-4 and J usage is TRBJ1-2; maybe TRBD1 (6 bases). Trimming removed 2 bases at V and 4 bases at J, with 9 bases between. The CDR3 loop spans 13 amino acids. CDR1 is SGHNT, CDR2 YYREEE, per germline (reference sequence). The CDR3 DNA reads TGTGCCAGCAGCTTCAGGGGCGGCTATGGCTACACCTTC. Encoded protein: CASSFRGGYGYTF. Full variable domain (rest looked up from reference TRBV5-4 and TRBJ1-2): ETGVTQSPTHLIKTRGQQVTLRCSSQSGHNTVSWYQQALGQGPQFIFQYYREEENGRGNFPPRFSGLQFPNYSSELNVNALELDDSALYLCASSFRGGYGYTFGSGTRLTVV.

The chain has TRBV5-4 and TRBJ2-5, with D maybe TRBD1 (7 bases). The germline V gene encodes CDR1 SGHNT and CDR2 YYREEE (reference sequence). Trimming took off 0 bases at V and 2 bases at J, with 11 bases between the two ends. The CDR3 extends over 15 amino acids. CDR3 in amino acids: CASSLAGGQQETQYF. CDR3 DNA sequence: TGTGCCAGCAGCTTGGCCGGGGGACAGCAAGAGACCCAGTACTTC.

The rearrangement uses TRBV7-3 and TRBJ2-2; the match to TRBD1 covers 8 bases. V shed 5 bases and J 5 bases; nucleotides not matched to a gene: 4. This CDR3 is built from 14 residues. Germline V CDR1 and CDR2: SGHTA, FQGTGA. The CDR3 loop reads CASSLGQGTGELFF. The CDR3, as DNA: TGTGCCAGCAGCCTAGGACAGGGAACCGGGGAGCTGTTTTTT.